The clone carrying this T cell receptor (beta chain) has a handful of counts. This record comes from a study of T cells after yellow fever vaccination. Via MiXCR, TCRdb re-called the 5' RACE reads, giving one row per CDR3 protein. The sample lists 500,000 to 650,000 distinct CDR3 sequences; about a sixth were seen once. After removal of 9 bases from V and 3 bases from J, the junction contained 14 bases not matched to a gene. This CDR3 is 16 amino acids long. Germline CDR1 reads MNHEY; CDR2 reads SMNVEV (reference sequence). V usage is TRBV27 and J usage is TRBJ1-5; TRBD1 agrees at 7 bases. Sequencing was performed on PBMCs, taken 5 to 6 days after the first yellow fever vaccination. This clonotype was obtained from a man between 18 and 35 years old who received the YFV17D yellow fever vaccine. The DNA for the CDR3 is TGTGCCAGAAGAGGGGGGGACAGAAGGGACAATCAGCCCCAGCATTTT. It is translated as CARRGGDRRDNQPQHF.